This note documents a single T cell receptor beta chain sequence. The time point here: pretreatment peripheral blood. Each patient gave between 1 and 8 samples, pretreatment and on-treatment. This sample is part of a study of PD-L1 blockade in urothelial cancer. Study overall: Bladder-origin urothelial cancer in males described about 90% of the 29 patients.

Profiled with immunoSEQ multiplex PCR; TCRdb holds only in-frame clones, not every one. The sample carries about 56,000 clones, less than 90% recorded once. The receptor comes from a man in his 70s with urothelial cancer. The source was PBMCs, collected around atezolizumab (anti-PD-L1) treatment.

CDR3 sequence: CARHVPGTSNTGELFF. The CDR3 coding sequence is TGCGCCAGACACGTCCCAGGCACGTCCAACACCGGGGAGCTGTTTTTT. The chain links TRBV10-1 to TRBJ2-2, with D unresolved. From germline, CDR1 is WNHNN and CDR2 SYGVQD (reference sequence). This CDR3 is built from 16 residues. V lost 9 bases to trimming and J lost 2 bases, with 19 bases between them.